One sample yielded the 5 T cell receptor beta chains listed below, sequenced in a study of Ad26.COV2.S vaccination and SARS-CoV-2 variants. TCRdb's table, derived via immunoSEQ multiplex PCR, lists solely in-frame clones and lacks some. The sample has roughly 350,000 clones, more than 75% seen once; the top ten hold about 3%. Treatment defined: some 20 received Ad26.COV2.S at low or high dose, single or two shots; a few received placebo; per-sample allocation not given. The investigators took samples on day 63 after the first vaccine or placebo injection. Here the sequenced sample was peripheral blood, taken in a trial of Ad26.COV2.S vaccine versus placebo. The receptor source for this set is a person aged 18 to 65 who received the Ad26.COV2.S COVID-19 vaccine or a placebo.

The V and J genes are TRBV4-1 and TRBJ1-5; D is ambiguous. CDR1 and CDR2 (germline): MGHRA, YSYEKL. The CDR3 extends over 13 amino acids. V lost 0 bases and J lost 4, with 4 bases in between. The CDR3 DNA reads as TGCGCCAGCAGCCAAGATATAAATCAGCCCCAGCATTTT. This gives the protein CASSQDINQPQHF.

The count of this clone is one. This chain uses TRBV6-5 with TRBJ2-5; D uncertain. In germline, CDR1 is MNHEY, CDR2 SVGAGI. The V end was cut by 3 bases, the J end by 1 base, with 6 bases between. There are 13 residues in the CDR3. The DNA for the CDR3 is TGTGCCAGCAGTTATGGGGTCCAAGAGACCCAGTACTTC. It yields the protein CASSYGVQETQYF.

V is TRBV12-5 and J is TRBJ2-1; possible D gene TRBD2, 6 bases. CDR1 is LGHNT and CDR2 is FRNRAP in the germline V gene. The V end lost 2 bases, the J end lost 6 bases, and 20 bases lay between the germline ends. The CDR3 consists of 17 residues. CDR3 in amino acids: CASGLPMGSGLGNEQFF. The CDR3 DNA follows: TGTGCTAGTGGTTTGCCAATGGGTTCGGGACTTGGCAATGAGCAGTTCTTC. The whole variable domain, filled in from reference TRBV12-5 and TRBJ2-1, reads DARVTQTPRHKVTEMGQEVTMRCQPILGHNTVFWYRQTMMQGLELLAYFRNRAPLDDSGMPKDRFSAEMPDATLATLKIQPSEPRDSAVYFCASGLPMGSGLGNEQFFGPGTRLTVL.

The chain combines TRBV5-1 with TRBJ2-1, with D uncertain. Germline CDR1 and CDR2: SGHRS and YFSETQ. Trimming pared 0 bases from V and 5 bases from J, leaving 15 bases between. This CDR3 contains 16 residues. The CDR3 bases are TGCGCCAGCAGCTTGGGTAGGGCCATAAACGACAATGAGCAGTTCTTC. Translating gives CASSLGRAINDNEQFF.

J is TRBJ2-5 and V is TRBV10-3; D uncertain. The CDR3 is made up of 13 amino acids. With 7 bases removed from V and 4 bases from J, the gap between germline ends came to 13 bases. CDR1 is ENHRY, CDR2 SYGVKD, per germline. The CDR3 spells CAITPTPRETQYF. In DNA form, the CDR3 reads TGTGCCATCACCCCAACCCCCCGAGAGACCCAGTACTTC.